Sequencing of this TCR beta chain was carried out in a study of T cell responses to AZD1222 COVID-19 vaccine. Germline CDR1 is LGHNA and CDR2 is YNFKEQ. The V and J ends lost 0 bases and 15 bases respectively, with 15 bases between them. The CDR3 spans 13 residues. Using immunoSEQ multiplex PCR, the repertoire was profiled, and TCRdb retains in-frame clones only, with some absent. The profile covers around 100,000 clones, with more than 70% appearing a single time and less than 6.5% taken by the ten largest. The TCR sequence derives from an adult who received the AZD1222 COVID-19 vaccine. The rearrangement uses TRBV4-2 and TRBJ2-1; D is tentatively TRBD1 or TRBD2 (6 bases each). This material consisted of peripheral blood, taken 28 days after the second AZD1222 dose. The CDR3, as DNA: TGTGCCAGCAGCCAAGATTTGGGGGGCCCGATGTTCTTC. Translating gives CASSQDLGGPMFF.